These T cell receptor beta chains were read from a single sample in a study of Ad26.COV2.S vaccination and SARS-CoV-2 variants. Profiled with immunoSEQ multiplex PCR; TCRdb holds only in-frame clones, not every one. Altogether a few hundred thousand clones are present, roughly 87% being singletons, with the ten largest covering roughly 3.1%. The specimen comprised peripheral blood, sampled in a trial of Ad26.COV2.S vaccine versus placebo. Receptors were obtained from a person aged 18-65 years who received the Ad26.COV2.S COVID-19 vaccine or a placebo. Both conserved end residues are part of each CDR3. Fields, in order: V gene, clone size, J gene, D gene, CDR3 protein, CDR3 DNA. A D gene is named only where the DNA matches it firmly. Expanded clones are given a class, and other clones once, few, many or no size at all.

TRBV4-1	.	TRBJ2-7	.	CASSQEGFYEQYF	TGCGCCAGCAGCCAAGAGGGGTTCTACGAGCAGTACTTC
TRBV5-1	.	TRBJ1-4	.	CASRGGFTGTPKNEKLFF	TGCGCCAGCAGAGGGGGGTTTACGGGGACACCCAAAAATGAAAAACTGTTTTTT
TRBV18	.	TRBJ1-1	.	CASSLNTEAFF	TGTGCCAGCTCACTGAACACTGAAGCTTTCTTT
TRBV5-6	.	TRBJ1-4	TRBD1	CASSGTGDATNEKLFF	TGTGCCAGCAGCGGTACAGGGGATGCAACTAATGAAAAACTGTTTTTT
TRBV27	.	TRBJ1-6	TRBD1	CASRADRGLNNSPLHF	TGTGCCAGCAGAGCGGACAGGGGTCTCAATAATTCACCCCTCCACTTT
TRBV3-1/TRBV3-2	.	TRBJ2-7	TRBD2	CASSQAPPGLVDEQYF	TGTGCCAGCAGCCAAGCCCCCCCGGGACTAGTCGACGAGCAGTACTTC
TRBV3-1/TRBV3-2	.	TRBJ1-6	TRBD1	CASSQDWTGENSPLHF	TGTGCCAGCAGCCAAGATTGGACAGGGGAAAATTCACCCCTCCACTTT
TRBV7-9	.	TRBJ2-7	.	CASSGDAYEQYF	TGTGCCAGCAGCGGTGATGCCTACGAGCAGTACTTC
TRBV6-6	.	TRBJ2-1	TRBD1	CASSLPWTGGYEQFF	TGTGCCAGCAGCCTGCCTTGGACAGGGGGCTATGAGCAGTTCTTC
TRBV15	.	TRBJ1-2	TRBD1	CATSDRTGNYGYTF	TGTGCCACCAGCGACCGGACAGGGAACTATGGCTACACCTTC
TRBV7-6	.	TRBJ2-7	.	CASSADGLGSYEQYF	TGTGCCAGCAGCGCGGACGGACTCGGCTCCTACGAGCAGTACTTC
TRBV20-1	.	TRBJ2-1	TRBD1	CSASSDRGYGEQFF	TGCAGTGCTAGTAGTGACAGGGGATATGGTGAGCAGTTCTTC
TRBV5-4	.	TRBJ1-6	.	CASSPYRDNSPLHF	TGTGCCAGCAGCCCGTACAGGGATAATTCACCCCTCCACTTT
TRBV14	.	TRBJ2-7	.	CASSQDRGFYEQYF	TGTGCCAGCAGCCAAGACAGGGGTTTTTACGAGCAGTACTTC
TRBV14	.	TRBJ2-7	.	CASSQAGQPYEQYF	TGTGCCAGCAGCCAGGCGGGACAGCCCTACGAGCAGTACTTC
TRBV4-1	.	TRBJ1-5	TRBD1	CASSQGATGFQPQHF	TGCGCCAGCAGCCAAGGGGCGACAGGGTTTCAGCCCCAGCATTTT
TRBV6-2/TRBV6-3	.	TRBJ1-2	.	CASSYGIGYTF	TGTGCCAGCAGTTACGGCATTGGCTACACCTTC
TRBV3-1/TRBV3-2	.	TRBJ2-2	TRBD2	CASSQAAGGTMNTGELFF	TGTGCCAGCAGCCAAGCTGCCGGGGGGACGATGAACACCGGGGAGCTGTTTTTT
TRBV7-8	.	TRBJ2-7	TRBD1	CASSSRGPGEQYF	TGTGCCAGCAGCTCCAGGGGGCCAGGCGAGCAGTACTTC
TRBV12-5	.	TRBJ1-6	.	CASGSGSPLHF	TGTGCTAGTGGAAGTGGTTCACCCCTCCACTTT
TRBV3-1/TRBV3-2	.	TRBJ2-1	TRBD2	CASSQDWAPGLFDGEQFF	TGTGCCAGCAGTCAAGACTGGGCCCCGGGACTATTTGACGGTGAGCAGTTCTTC
TRBV7-9	.	TRBJ2-2	TRBD1	CATSGYRGRRGPNTGELFF	TGTGCCACCTCCGGGTACAGGGGGCGGCGCGGCCCGAACACCGGGGAGCTGTTTTTT
TRBV4-3	.	TRBJ2-1	.	CASSHRRESEQFF	TGCGCCAGCAGCCACCGCAGGGAGAGTGAGCAGTTCTTC
TRBV15	.	TRBJ2-7	TRBD1	CATSRDRPTGVFHEQYF	TGTGCCACCAGCAGAGATCGCCCCACAGGGGTTTTCCACGAGCAGTACTTC
TRBV7-2	.	TRBJ1-2	.	CASSLEGGQGFGYTF	TGTGCCAGCAGCTTAGAAGGCGGGCAGGGGTTTGGCTACACCTTC
TRBV12-3/TRBV12-4	.	TRBJ2-5	.	CASGTGETQYF	TGTGCCAGCGGAACGGGAGAGACCCAGTACTTC
TRBV3-1/TRBV3-2	once	TRBJ1-1	.	CASSQENLKQGNTEAFF	TGTGCCAGCAGCCAAGAAAATCTTAAACAAGGGAACACTGAAGCTTTCTTT
TRBV13	few	TRBJ2-7	TRBD1	CASSTWGQRYEQYF	TGTGCCAGCAGCACCTGGGGACAGCGATACGAGCAGTACTTC
TRBV4-2	.	TRBJ2-1	.	CASSPSGIRGGLNEQFF	TGTGCCAGCAGCCCCTCGGGAATACGCGGGGGCCTCAATGAGCAGTTCTTC
TRBV7-2	.	TRBJ1-2	TRBD1	CASSLDTGVYGYTF	TGTGCCAGCAGCTTAGATACAGGGGTCTATGGCTACACCTTC
TRBV28	once	TRBJ1-1	.	CASSNHLGGGLNTEAFF	TGTGCCAGCAGCAACCACCTGGGGGGCGGATTGAACACTGAAGCTTTCTTT
TRBV9	.	TRBJ1-1	.	CASSESRRGDTEAFF	TGTGCCAGCAGCGAGAGCCGACGGGGTGACACTGAAGCTTTCTTT
TRBV27	.	TRBJ1-1	.	CASSPRRENTEAFF	TGTGCCAGCAGTCCCCGGCGGGAGAACACTGAAGCTTTCTTT
TRBV5-6	.	TRBJ2-3	TRBD1	CASSLVQGADTQYF	TGTGCCAGCAGCTTGGTGCAGGGGGCAGATACGCAGTATTTT
TRBV18	.	TRBJ2-5	TRBD2	CASSPGLAGKETQYF	TGTGCCAGCTCCCCGGGACTAGCGGGAAAAGAGACCCAGTACTTC
TRBV30	.	TRBJ1-2	TRBD1	CAWSLQGRNGYTF	TGTGCCTGGAGTTTACAGGGGAGGAATGGCTACACCTTC
TRBV2	.	TRBJ2-7	.	CASTDGGFYEQYF	TGTGCCAGCACTGATGGGGGCTTCTACGAGCAGTACTTC
TRBV5-4	.	TRBJ2-2	.	CASTGQISTGELFF	TGTGCCAGCACCGGACAGATTTCCACCGGGGAGCTGTTTTTT
TRBV15	.	TRBJ2-1	TRBD2	CATSSKGLGNNEQFF	TGTGCCACCAGCAGCAAGGGACTAGGCAACAATGAGCAGTTCTTC
TRBV7-2	few	TRBJ1-5	.	CASSLIPGTDHSNQPQHF	TGTGCCAGCAGCTTAATTCCCGGGACTGACCATAGCAATCAGCCCCAGCATTTT
TRBV18	few	TRBJ2-5	TRBD1	CASSTGGSQETQYF	TGTGCCAGCTCGACAGGGGGCTCCCAAGAGACCCAGTACTTC
TRBV10-2	.	TRBJ1-2	.	CASSESHGRLGDGYTF	TGCGCCAGCAGTGAGTCTCACGGCCGGTTGGGGGATGGCTACACCTTC
TRBV6-5	few	TRBJ1-5	.	CASSIKFGGNQPQHF	TGTGCCAGCAGCATCAAATTCGGGGGCAATCAGCCCCAGCATTTT
TRBV19	once	TRBJ2-1	TRBD1	CASSILGQGYNEQFF	TGTGCCAGTAGTATTTTGGGACAGGGATACAATGAGCAGTTCTTC
TRBV19	.	TRBJ2-1	TRBD2	CASSVEGSGLAGFEQFF	TGTGCCAGTAGTGTCGAAGGTTCCGGACTAGCGGGGTTTGAGCAGTTCTTC
TRBV3-1/TRBV3-2	.	TRBJ2-7	.	CASSVGPVSYEQYF	TGTGCCAGCAGTGTAGGCCCTGTCTCCTACGAGCAGTACTTC
TRBV4-3	.	TRBJ1-1	TRBD1	CASSQTGSTEAFF	TGCGCCAGCAGCCAGACAGGGAGCACTGAAGCTTTCTTT
TRBV7-9	.	TRBJ1-1	.	CASSSPGVDTEAFF	TGTGCCAGCAGCTCCCCCGGGGTGGACACTGAAGCTTTCTTT
TRBV6-5	.	TRBJ1-3	.	CASSYSQTPGNTIYF	TGTGCCAGCAGTTACTCGCAGACACCTGGAAACACCATATATTTT
TRBV29-1	.	TRBJ1-2	.	CSVEADRYGDYGYTF	TGCAGCGTTGAAGCGGACCGCTATGGGGACTATGGCTACACCTTC
TRBV2	.	TRBJ1-5	.	CASKGNSNQPQHF	TGTGCCAGCAAGGGAAATAGCAATCAGCCCCAGCATTTT
TRBV7-2	.	TRBJ1-2	.	CASSLAMDPGGYTF	TGTGCCAGCAGCTTAGCAATGGATCCCGGTGGCTACACCTTC
TRBV6-5	.	TRBJ2-7	.	CASSYSESWEQYF	TGTGCCAGCAGTTACTCAGAATCGTGGGAGCAGTACTTC